The 5 T cell receptor beta chains presented below share a single source sample, sequenced in a study of blood T cell repertoires in COVID-19. The method was immunoSEQ multiplex PCR; TCRdb's version includes in-frame clones alone and lacks a portion of them. The table lists 48,000 or so clones, over 65% of them singletons. Sequencing used peripheral blood. The receptors derive from a woman aged 55-69 years with acute or convalescent COVID-19.

The chain has TRBV10-2 and TRBJ1-5; no reliable D call. V lost 6 bases, J lost 5 bases, and 17 bases lay in between. The germline CDR1 and CDR2 sequences are WSHSY and SAAADI. The CDR3 has 15 residues. The CDR3 DNA reads TGCGCCAGCAGGAGGACTGTCGGCCAGGATCAGCCCCAGCATTTT. This encodes CASRRTVGQDQPQHF.

The genes are TRBV7-8 and TRBJ1-1, with TRBD1 as a possible D gene (6 bases). The CDR3 runs to 13 residues. V lost 2 bases to trimming and J lost 8 bases, with 12 bases between them. CDR1 and CDR2 (germline): SGHVS, FQNEAQ. This CDR3 is CASSLYPGEEAFF. CDR3 DNA sequence: TGTGCCAGCAGCTTATATCCAGGGGAAGAAGCTTTCTTT.

DNA for the CDR3: TGTGCCAGCAGCCCTAAGACTAGCCTGGAGACCCAGTACTTC. Translating gives CASSPKTSLETQYF. The V call is TRBV5-5, the J call TRBJ2-5; 7 nucleotides line up with TRBD2. The trim removed 4 bases at V and 5 bases at J, leaving 8 bases unmatched. Germline CDR1 SGHKS, CDR2 YYEKEE (reference sequence). The CDR3 consists of 14 residues.

This chain connects TRBV27 to TRBJ1-6, with 7 bases fitting TRBD1. The V and J ends lost 7 bases and 6 bases, in that order; junction bases with no gene match: 3. CDR1 and CDR2 from the germline V gene are MNHEY and SMNVEV (reference sequence). The CDR3 runs to 13 residues. CDR3: CASTYRGNSPLHF. In DNA form, the CDR3 reads TGTGCCAGCACCTACAGGGGTAATTCACCCCTCCACTTT.

This chain joins TRBV6-6 and TRBJ2-1; possibly TRBD2 for D (7 bases). Germline V gives CDR1 MNHNY, CDR2 SVGAGI (reference sequence). There are 12 residues in the CDR3. With 5 bases removed from V and 7 bases from J, the gap between germline ends came to 9 bases. CDR3 in amino acids: CASSRGANEQFF. DNA for the CDR3: TGTGCCAGCAGTCGGGGGGCTAATGAGCAGTTCTTC.